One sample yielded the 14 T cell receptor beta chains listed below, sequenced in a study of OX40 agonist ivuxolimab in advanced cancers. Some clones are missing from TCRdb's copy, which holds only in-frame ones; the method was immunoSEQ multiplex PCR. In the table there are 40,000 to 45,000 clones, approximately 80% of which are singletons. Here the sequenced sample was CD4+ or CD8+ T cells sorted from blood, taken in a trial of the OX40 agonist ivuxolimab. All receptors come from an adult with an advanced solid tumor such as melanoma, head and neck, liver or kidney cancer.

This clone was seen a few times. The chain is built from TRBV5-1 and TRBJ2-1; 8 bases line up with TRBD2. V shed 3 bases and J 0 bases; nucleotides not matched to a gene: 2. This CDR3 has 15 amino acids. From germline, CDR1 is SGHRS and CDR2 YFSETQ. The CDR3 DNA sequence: TGCGCCAGCAGCTCTAGCGGGCTCTCCTACAATGAGCAGTTCTTC. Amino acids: CASSSSGLSYNEQFF.

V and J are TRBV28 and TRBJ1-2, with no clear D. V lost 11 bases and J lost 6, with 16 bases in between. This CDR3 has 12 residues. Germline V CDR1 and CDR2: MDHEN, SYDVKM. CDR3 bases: TGTGCCTTGCAAGTCCCGGGGAATGGCTACACCTTC. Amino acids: CALQVPGNGYTF.

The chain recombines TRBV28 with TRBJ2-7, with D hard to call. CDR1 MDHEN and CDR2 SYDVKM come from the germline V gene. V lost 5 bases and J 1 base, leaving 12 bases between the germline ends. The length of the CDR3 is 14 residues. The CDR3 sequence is CASSPDLISYEQYF. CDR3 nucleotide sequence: TGTGCCAGCAGTCCGGACCTCATTTCCTACGAGCAGTACTTC.

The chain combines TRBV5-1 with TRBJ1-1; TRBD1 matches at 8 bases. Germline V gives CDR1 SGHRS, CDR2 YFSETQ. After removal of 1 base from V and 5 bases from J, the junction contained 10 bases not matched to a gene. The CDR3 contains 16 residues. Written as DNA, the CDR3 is TGCGCCAGCAGCTTGAGGTCGCAGGGGGCGAGGACTGAAGCTTTCTTT. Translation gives CASSLRSQGARTEAFF.

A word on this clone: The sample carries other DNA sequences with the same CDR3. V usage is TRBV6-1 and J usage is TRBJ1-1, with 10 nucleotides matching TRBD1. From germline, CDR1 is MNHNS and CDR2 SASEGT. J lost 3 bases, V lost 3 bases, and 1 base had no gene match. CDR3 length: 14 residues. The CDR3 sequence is CASSEDRGDTEAFF. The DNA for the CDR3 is TGTGCCAGCAGTGAGGACAGGGGGGACACTGAAGCTTTCTTT.

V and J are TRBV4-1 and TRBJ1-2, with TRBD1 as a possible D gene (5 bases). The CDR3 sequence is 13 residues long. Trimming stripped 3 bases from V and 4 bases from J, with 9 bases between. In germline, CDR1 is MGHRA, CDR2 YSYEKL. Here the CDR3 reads CASSQQGGYGYTF. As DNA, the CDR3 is TGCGCCAGCAGCCAGCAGGGTGGCTATGGCTACACCTTC.

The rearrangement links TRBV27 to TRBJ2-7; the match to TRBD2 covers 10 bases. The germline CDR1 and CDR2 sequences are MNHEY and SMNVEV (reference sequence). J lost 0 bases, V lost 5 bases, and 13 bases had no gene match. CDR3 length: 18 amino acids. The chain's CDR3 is CASSRGLAYSMNSYEQYF. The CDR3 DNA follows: TGTGCCAGCAGTAGGGGACTAGCGTACTCTATGAACTCCTACGAGCAGTACTTC.

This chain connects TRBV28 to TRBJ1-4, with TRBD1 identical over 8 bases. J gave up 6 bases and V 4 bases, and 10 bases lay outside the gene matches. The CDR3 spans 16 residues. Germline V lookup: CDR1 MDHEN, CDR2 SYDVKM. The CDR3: CASSSRQGKADEKLFF. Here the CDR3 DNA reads TGTGCCAGCAGTTCCCGACAGGGGAAGGCGGATGAAAAACTGTTTTTT.

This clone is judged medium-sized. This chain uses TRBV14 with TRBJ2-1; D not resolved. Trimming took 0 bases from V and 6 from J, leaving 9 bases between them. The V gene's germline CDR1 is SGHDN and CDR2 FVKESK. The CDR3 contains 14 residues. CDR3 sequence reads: CASSQDPARNEQFF. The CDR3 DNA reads TGTGCCAGCAGCCAAGATCCCGCGCGCAATGAGCAGTTCTTC.

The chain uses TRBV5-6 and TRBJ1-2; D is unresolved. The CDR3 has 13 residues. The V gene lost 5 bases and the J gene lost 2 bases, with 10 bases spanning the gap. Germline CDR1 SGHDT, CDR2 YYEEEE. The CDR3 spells CASRKRGNYGYTF. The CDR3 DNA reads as TGTGCCAGCAGGAAGAGAGGGAACTATGGCTACACCTTC.

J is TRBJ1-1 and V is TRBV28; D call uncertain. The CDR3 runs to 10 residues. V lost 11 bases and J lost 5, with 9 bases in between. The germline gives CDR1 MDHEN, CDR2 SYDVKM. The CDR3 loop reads CASQRTEAFF. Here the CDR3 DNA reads TGTGCCTCCCAACGGACTGAAGCTTTCTTT.

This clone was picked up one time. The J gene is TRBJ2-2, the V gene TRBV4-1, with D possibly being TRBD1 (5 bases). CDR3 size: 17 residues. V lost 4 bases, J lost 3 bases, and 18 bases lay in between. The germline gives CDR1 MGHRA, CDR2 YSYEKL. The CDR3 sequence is CASSPLLPGRYTGELFF. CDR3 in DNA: TGCGCCAGCAGCCCCCTCCTGCCAGGGCGGTACACCGGGGAGCTGTTTTTT.

CDR3 in DNA: TGTGCCAGCAAAAGACTAGCGGGGAGCACAGATACGCAGTATTTT. Its protein is CASKRLAGSTDTQYF. This chain links TRBV2 with TRBJ2-3, with 11 nucleotides matching TRBD2. Looked up from germline, CDR1 is SNHLY and CDR2 is FYNNEI. The V gene end was trimmed by 7 bases and the J gene end by 0 bases; junction bases not matched to a gene: 3. This CDR3 is 15 amino acids long.

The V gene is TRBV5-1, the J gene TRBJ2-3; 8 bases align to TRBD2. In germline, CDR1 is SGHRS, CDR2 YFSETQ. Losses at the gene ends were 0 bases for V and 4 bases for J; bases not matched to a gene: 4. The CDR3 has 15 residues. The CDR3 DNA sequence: TGCGCCAGCAGCTTGGAAAGCGGGAGTGCAGATACGCAGTATTTT. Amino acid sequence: CASSLESGSADTQYF.